This is a list of T cell receptor beta chains from one sample in a study of OX40 agonist ivuxolimab in advanced cancers. Profiled with immunoSEQ multiplex PCR; TCRdb holds only in-frame clones, not every one. This sample has under 85,000 clones, with about 89% found just once. The material sequenced was CD4+ or CD8+ T cells sorted from blood, taken in a trial of the OX40 agonist ivuxolimab. Receptors were obtained from an adult with an advanced solid tumor such as melanoma, head and neck, liver or kidney cancer. CDR3s include the opening cysteine and the closing phenylalanine or tryptophan. Each record gives: D gene, J gene, V gene, clone size, CDR3 protein, CDR3 DNA. The D gene is left open where the match is weak. The size of a clone is reported for some rows only, either as once, few or many, or as a class for expanded clones.

D: -; J: TRBJ2-2; V: TRBV25-1; size: -; CDR3: CASSDRRGGIGTGELFF; DNA: TGTGCCAGCAGTGATAGAAGGGGGGGAATCGGCACCGGGGAGCTGTTTTTT
D: -; J: TRBJ2-1; V: TRBV5-6; size: -; CDR3: CASSLGGPINHEQFF; DNA: TGTGCCAGCAGCTTGGGAGGACCGATAAACCATGAGCAGTTCTTC
D: -; J: TRBJ2-1; V: TRBV15; size: -; CDR3: CATRSRSTTGSYNEQFF; DNA: TGTGCCACCAGATCCCGTTCAACCACGGGCTCCTACAATGAGCAGTTCTTC
D: TRBD2; J: TRBJ2-2; V: TRBV11-2; size: -; CDR3: CASRRRLAGQNTGELFF; DNA: TGTGCCAGCAGAAGAAGACTAGCGGGACAGAACACCGGGGAGCTGTTTTTT
D: -; J: TRBJ2-1; V: TRBV27; size: -; CDR3: CASIPLRGGEYNEQFF; DNA: TGTGCCAGCATCCCCCTCCGGGGTGGTGAATACAATGAGCAGTTCTTC
D: -; J: TRBJ2-5; V: TRBV4-1; size: -; CDR3: CASSQDPGRLQETQYF; DNA: TGCGCCAGCAGCCAAGATCCGGGCAGGCTGCAAGAGACCCAGTACTTC
D: TRBD1; J: TRBJ1-2; V: TRBV6-5; size: -; CDR3: CASSSPGQLYGYTF; DNA: TGTGCCAGCAGTTCCCCGGGACAGCTTTATGGCTACACCTTC
D: -; J: TRBJ2-7; V: TRBV28; size: -; CDR3: CASSWPTYEQYF; DNA: TGTGCCAGCAGCTGGCCAACCTACGAGCAGTACTTC
D: -; J: TRBJ2-2; V: TRBV20-1; size: -; CDR3: CSARNTGELFF; DNA: TGCAGTGCTAGAAACACCGGGGAGCTGTTTTTT
D: TRBD2; J: TRBJ2-5; V: TRBV19; size: -; CDR3: CASSTAGGGGYQETQYF; DNA: TGTGCCAGTAGTACAGCGGGAGGTGGGGGGTACCAAGAGACCCAGTACTTC
D: -; J: TRBJ2-2; V: TRBV5-1; size: -; CDR3: CASSRGGPTGELFF; DNA: TGCGCCAGCAGCCGAGGGGGGCCCACCGGGGAGCTGTTTTTT
D: TRBD1; J: TRBJ2-7; V: TRBV25-1; size: -; CDR3: CASSVMTGGGKGTEQYF; DNA: TGTGCCAGCAGTGTCATGACAGGGGGGGGTAAGGGGACCGAGCAGTACTTC
D: TRBD2; J: TRBJ2-3; V: TRBV2; size: -; CDR3: CASSVGLAGASDTQYF; DNA: TGTGCCAGCAGTGTGGGACTAGCGGGAGCTTCAGATACGCAGTATTTT
D: -; J: TRBJ2-7; V: TRBV7-6; size: once; CDR3: CASSLRTNSYEQYF; DNA: TGTGCCAGCAGCCTCCGGACTAACTCCTACGAGCAGTACTTC
D: TRBD1; J: TRBJ2-5; V: TRBV7-3; size: -; CDR3: CASTQGEETQYF; DNA: TGTGCCAGTACCCAGGGGGAAGAGACCCAGTACTTC
D: TRBD1; J: TRBJ2-7; V: TRBV28; size: -; CDR3: CATARGRDYEQYF; DNA: TGTGCCACCGCCAGGGGGCGTGACTACGAGCAGTACTTC
D: TRBD1; J: TRBJ2-7; V: TRBV5-1; size: -; CDR3: CASSLDPQGVPYEQYF; DNA: TGCGCCAGCAGCTTGGACCCACAGGGGGTTCCCTACGAGCAGTACTTC
D: -; J: TRBJ2-7; V: TRBV10-1; size: few; CDR3: CASSESSSYEQYF; DNA: TGCGCCAGCAGTGAGTCGAGTAGCTACGAGCAGTACTTC
D: TRBD2; J: TRBJ2-1; V: TRBV5-6; size: -; CDR3: CASSLGLAVYNEQFF; DNA: TGTGCCAGCAGCTTGGGACTAGCGGTTTACAATGAGCAGTTCTTC
D: -; J: TRBJ1-2; V: TRBV6-6; size: -; CDR3: CASKLGREGNYGYTF; DNA: TGTGCCAGCAAGTTGGGCAGGGAAGGTAACTATGGCTACACCTTC
D: -; J: TRBJ1-2; V: TRBV18; size: -; CDR3: CASSTGTEVNTF; DNA: TGTGCCAGCTCAACCGGGACCGAGGTTAACACCTTC
D: -; J: TRBJ1-5; V: TRBV10-1; size: -; CDR3: CASSESANYSNQPQHF; DNA: TGCGCCAGCAGTGAGTCGGCCAACTATAGCAATCAGCCCCAGCATTTT
D: TRBD2; J: TRBJ2-2; V: TRBV9; size: -; CDR3: CASSVRTSGYTGELFF; DNA: TGTGCCAGCAGCGTACGGACTAGCGGGTATACCGGGGAGCTGTTTTTT
D: -; J: TRBJ2-1; V: TRBV2; size: once; CDR3: CASSGVAGYNEQFF; DNA: TGTGCCAGCAGTGGGGTAGCAGGGTACAATGAGCAGTTCTTC
D: TRBD1; J: TRBJ2-5; V: TRBV25-1; size: -; CDR3: CASSRTGRSYEQYF; DNA: TGTGCCAGCAGCCGGACAGGGCGATCCTACGAACAGTACTTC
D: TRBD2; J: TRBJ2-3; V: TRBV5-4; size: -; CDR3: CASSPRGVAGVQNTQYF; DNA: TGTGCCAGCAGCCCGAGGGGGGTAGCGGGAGTTCAGAATACGCAGTATTTT
D: TRBD2; J: TRBJ2-1; V: TRBV4-1; size: -; CDR3: CASSQVDMGLAGTNEQFF; DNA: TGCGCCAGCAGCCAAGTGGATATGGGACTAGCGGGAACCAATGAGCAGTTCTTC
D: TRBD2; J: TRBJ2-1; V: TRBV9; size: -; CDR3: CASSVGVAGGFNEQFF; DNA: TGTGCCAGCAGCGTAGGGGTAGCGGGAGGGTTCAATGAGCAGTTCTTC
D: -; J: TRBJ1-3; V: TRBV18; size: -; CDR3: CASSQPGDVSGNTIYF; DNA: TGTGCCAGCTCACAACCGGGGGATGTCTCTGGAAACACCATATATTTT
D: -; J: TRBJ2-7; V: TRBV6-6; size: -; CDR3: CASSLGRQPGYEQYF; DNA: TGTGCCAGCAGCCTGGGGCGCCAGCCCGGCTACGAGCAGTACTTC
D: TRBD1; J: TRBJ1-5; V: TRBV27; size: -; CDR3: CASSLDRMRDQPQHF; DNA: TGTGCCAGCAGTTTGGACAGGATGAGGGATCAGCCCCAGCATTTT
D: TRBD1; J: TRBJ1-2; V: TRBV19; size: -; CDR3: CASSGTVGYGYTF; DNA: TGTGCCAGTAGTGGGACAGTCGGCTATGGCTACACCTTC
D: TRBD2; J: TRBJ2-1; V: TRBV5-4; size: -; CDR3: CASSRGLAGANEQFF; DNA: TGTGCCAGCAGCCGTGGACTAGCGGGAGCCAATGAGCAGTTCTTC
D: -; J: TRBJ1-1; V: TRBV19; size: -; CDR3: CASSIGQAGTEAFF; DNA: TGTGCCAGTAGTATAGGACAGGCGGGCACTGAAGCTTTCTTT
D: TRBD2; J: TRBJ2-7; V: TRBV6-5; size: once; CDR3: CASWTRSSYEQYF; DNA: TGTGCCAGCTGGACTAGGAGCTCCTACGAGCAGTACTTC
D: -; J: TRBJ1-4; V: TRBV27; size: few; CDR3: CASSFLGSKLFF; DNA: TGTGCCAGCAGTTTCCTCGGTAGCAAACTGTTTTTT
D: TRBD1; J: TRBJ2-7; V: TRBV19; size: -; CDR3: CASSITRDRGRYEQYF; DNA: TGTGCCAGTAGTATAACGCGGGACAGGGGTCGGTACGAGCAGTACTTC
D: TRBD1; J: TRBJ1-1; V: TRBV7-2; size: -; CDR3: CASSSMTGFTEAFF; DNA: TGTGCCAGCAGCTCTATGACAGGGTTCACTGAAGCTTTCTTT
D: -; J: TRBJ1-1; V: TRBV5-1; size: -; CDR3: CASSLARDSEAFF; DNA: TGCGCCAGCAGCTTGGCGAGGGATTCTGAAGCTTTCTTT
D: -; J: TRBJ1-5; V: TRBV10-3; size: once; CDR3: CATRDSGTKDQPQHF; DNA: TGTGCCACTCGTGACTCCGGGACGAAAGATCAGCCCCAGCATTTT
D: -; J: TRBJ1-6; V: TRBV29-1; size: -; CDR3: CSVGDGYNSPLHF; DNA: TGCAGCGTGGGGGACGGCTATAATTCACCCCTCCACTTT
D: -; J: TRBJ2-7; V: TRBV19; size: -; CDR3: CASGESSYEQYF; DNA: TGTGCCAGTGGCGAGAGCAGTTACGAGCAGTACTTC
D: TRBD1; J: TRBJ2-7; V: TRBV7-9; size: -; CDR3: CASSFPTGGGRTYEQYF; DNA: TGTGCCAGCAGTTTTCCAACAGGGGGCGGCCGCACCTACGAGCAGTACTTC
D: -; J: TRBJ1-2; V: TRBV7-9; size: once; CDR3: CASSLVLGVYGYTF; DNA: TGTGCCAGCAGCTTAGTTTTAGGAGTCTATGGCTACACCTTC
D: TRBD2; J: TRBJ2-7; V: TRBV15; size: -; CDR3: CATNPAGGSEQYF; DNA: TGTGCCACCAACCCAGCGGGAGGCAGCGAGCAGTACTTC
D: -; J: TRBJ2-7; V: TRBV6-1; size: -; CDR3: CASREYEQYF; DNA: TGTGCCAGCAGGGAGTACGAGCAGTACTTC
D: -; J: TRBJ1-3; V: TRBV28; size: -; CDR3: CASIPGLSGNTIYF; DNA: TGTGCCAGCATTCCAGGGTTAAGTGGAAACACCATATATTTT
D: -; J: TRBJ2-3; V: TRBV27; size: -; CDR3: CASSFGTGRIDTQYF; DNA: TGTGCCAGCAGTTTCGGTACAGGGAGGATAGATACGCAGTATTTT
D: TRBD1; J: TRBJ2-7; V: TRBV5-6; size: -; CDR3: CASRPGQGPYEQYF; DNA: TGTGCCAGCAGACCGGGACAGGGGCCCTACGAGCAGTACTTC
D: -; J: TRBJ2-5; V: TRBV6-5; size: -; CDR3: CASSHWAEPRETQYF; DNA: TGTGCCAGCAGCCACTGGGCCGAACCTCGGGAGACCCAGTACTTC
D: -; J: TRBJ1-5; V: TRBV7-9; size: once; CDR3: CASSLARSGDSNQPQHF; DNA: TGTGCCAGCAGCTTAGCGAGGTCCGGGGATAGCAATCAGCCCCAGCATTTT
D: -; J: TRBJ1-1; V: TRBV7-2; size: -; CDR3: CASSLRPVTEAFF; DNA: TGTGCCAGCAGCTTAAGGCCCGTTACTGAAGCTTTCTTT
D: -; J: TRBJ1-1; V: TRBV6-5; size: once; CDR3: CASNGGGRGDTEAFF; DNA: TGTGCCAGCAACGGGGGGGGTCGAGGGGACACTGAAGCTTTCTTT
D: -; J: TRBJ1-1; V: TRBV7-8; size: -; CDR3: CASSLATRKDPGLF; DNA: TGTGCCAGCAGCTTAGCCACACGGAAAGATCCAGGGCTCTTT